This T cell receptor (beta chain) was identified in a study of T cell responses to AZD1222 COVID-19 vaccine. CDR3 length equals 12 residues. The V gene's germline CDR1 is MDHEN and CDR2 SYDVKM. Trimming removed 4 bases at V and 2 bases at J, with 3 bases between. Study-level points and caveats: The peak T cell response came first, and repertoires were sampled only after it. Seropositivity was recorded at baseline in only 6 or 7 AZD1222 recipients. With dominance at 160-218 and 743-854, vaccine-associated CD4 TCRs spanned spike.

Sequencing was performed with immunoSEQ multiplex PCR; in TCRdb, only in-frame clones are kept and a portion is missing. The sample lists some 40,000 clones, roughly 75% occurring once. This clone was seen only a few times. Its specificity is unknown. The sample was peripheral blood, taken 28 days after the second dose of the MenACWY control vaccine. This clonotype was sampled from an adult who received the MenACWY meningococcal vaccine as a control. The chain couples TRBV28 to TRBJ2-1; D gene uncertain. This chain's CDR3 is CASSSPYNEQFF. CDR3 in DNA: TGTGCCAGCAGTTCCCCCTACAATGAGCAGTTCTTC. Full variable domain (outside the CDR3, taken from reference TRBV28 and TRBJ2-1): DVKVTQSSRYLVKRTGEKVFLECVQDMDHENMFWYRQDPGLGLRLIYFSYDVKMKEKGDIPEGYSVSREKKERFSLILESASTNQTSMYLCASSSPYNEQFFGPGTRLTVL.